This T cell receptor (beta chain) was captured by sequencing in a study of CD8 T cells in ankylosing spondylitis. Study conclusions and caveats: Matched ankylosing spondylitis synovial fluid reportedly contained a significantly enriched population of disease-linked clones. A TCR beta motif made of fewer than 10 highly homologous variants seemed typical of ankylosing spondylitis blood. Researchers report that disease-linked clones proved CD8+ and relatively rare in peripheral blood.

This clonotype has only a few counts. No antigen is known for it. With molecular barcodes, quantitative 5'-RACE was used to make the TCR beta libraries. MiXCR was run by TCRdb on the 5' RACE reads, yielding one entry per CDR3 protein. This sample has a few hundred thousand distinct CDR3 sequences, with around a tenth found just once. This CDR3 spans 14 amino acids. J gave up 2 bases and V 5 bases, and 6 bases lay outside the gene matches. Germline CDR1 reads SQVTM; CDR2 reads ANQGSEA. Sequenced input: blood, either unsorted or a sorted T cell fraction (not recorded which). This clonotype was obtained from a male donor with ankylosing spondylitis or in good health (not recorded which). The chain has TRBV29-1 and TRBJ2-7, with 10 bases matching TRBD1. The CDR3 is CSVSPGQGTYEQYF. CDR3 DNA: TGCAGCGTTTCACCGGGACAGGGGACCTACGAGCAGTACTTC.